This T cell receptor (beta chain) was found in a study of regulatory T cells in long-lasting Graves disease. According to the study, TCR beta libraries were built with iRepertoire HTBI primers and CDR3-region Arm-PCR. TCRdb re-called the multiplex PCR reads with MiXCR, one entry per CDR3 protein. The sample records under 300,000 distinct CDR3 sequences, about 16% being singletons. As concerns this clonotype: It differs at one base from a far larger clone, so likely a read error.

This sample's time point: newly diagnosed GD, antithyroid drugs for less than 3 months. Construction of the TCR library relied on RNA isolated from PBMCs. Germline V gives CDR1 SGHNT, CDR2 YENEEA. V lost 3 bases to trimming and J lost 7 bases, with 10 bases between them. This CDR3 is 13 amino acids long. This specimen consisted of peripheral blood mononuclear cells (PBMCs), obtained at new diagnosis, from a patient treated with antithyroid drugs. The rearrangement joins TRBV11-3 to TRBJ1-5; D gene ambiguous. The receptor comes from a female donor with Graves disease. The CDR3 loop reads CASSFTDDQPQHF. The CDR3 DNA reads TGTGCCAGCAGCTTTACCGACGACCAGCCCCAGCATTTT. Combining the CDR3 with reference TRBV11-3 and TRBJ1-5 gives the whole variable domain EAGVVQSPRYKIIEKKQPVAFWCNPISGHNTLYWYLQNLGQGPELLIRYENEEAVDDSQLPKDRFSAERLKGVDSTLKIQPAELGDSAVYLCASSFTDDQPQHFGDGTRLSIL.